This T cell receptor (beta chain) was recorded in a study of vaccination and CD4 T cells after COVID-19. Turning to the study itself: Six males and four females, two of them Hispanic, were enrolled as convalescents.

Sequencing of DNA taken from cultured CD4+ T cells relied on the Oncomine TCR Beta short-read assay. From the PCR reads, TCRdb called clonotypes with MiXCR, one entry per CDR3 protein. In the table there are over 10,000 distinct CDR3 sequences, approximately 60% of which are singletons. The study's findings and limits: Convalescent patients had 304 of 307 vaccine-specific clones showing spike mono-reactivity. The analysis of convalescent patients involved relatively few individuals and lacked early post-infection timepoints.

The treatment denotes: roughly 10-day PBMC culture with coronavirus spike peptide pools or control peptides (ViraFEST assay). For this clonotype: Its antigen remains unidentified.

The clonotype originates from a human donor who had recovered from COVID-19. Sequenced: CD4+ T cells from blood, cultured in vitro.

CDR3 DNA: TGTGCCAGCAGCCCCGGGGAGACCCAGTACTTC. It is translated as CASSPGETQYF. V is TRBV7-9 and J is TRBJ2-5; the D is unclear. The V end was cut by 5 bases, the J end by 5 bases, with 6 bases between. The CDR3 runs 11 residues. CDR1 SEHNR and CDR2 FQNEAQ come from the germline V gene (reference sequence).